Presented here are 30 T cell receptor beta chains from one specimen sequenced in a study of T cell repertoires in ileal Crohn's disease. Specified time point: neoterminal ileum biopsy at postoperative endoscopy, about 6 months after surgery. Only in-frame clones appear in the TCRdb table, and some are missing; sequencing was by immunoSEQ multiplex PCR. The sample contains roughly 13,000 clones, roughly 80% of which appear only once. The source material was ileal tissue. The receptors were sampled from an adult with Crohn's disease.

This sequence joins TRBV18 and TRBJ2-5; 7 positions agree with TRBD2. This CDR3 comprises 17 residues. J gave up 2 bases and V 3 bases, and 12 bases lay outside the gene matches. CDR1 is KGHSH, CDR2 LQKENI, per germline. The CDR3 DNA is TGTGCCAGCTCACCTGTAAGAGGCGGGAGTAAGCAAGAGACCCAGTACTTC. Amino acid sequence: CASSPVRGGSKQETQYF.

This clone occurred once. The V call is TRBV28, the J call TRBJ1-2; D may be TRBD1 (5 bases). The V gene lost 5 bases and the J gene lost 8 bases, with 18 bases spanning the gap. CDR3 size: 14 residues. Germline V lookup: CDR1 MDHEN, CDR2 SYDVKM. The CDR3 DNA reads as TGTGCCAGCAGTACGCAGGGACTTTGGGGGGGCTACACCTTC. It translates to CASSTQGLWGGYTF.

A few counts support this clone. The chain recombines TRBV14 with TRBJ2-7; perhaps TRBD1 as D (6 bases). Germline CDR1 reads SGHDN; CDR2 reads FVKESK. The CDR3 sequence is 14 residues long. The ends were cut back, 2 bases at V and 2 bases at J, with 10 bases in the middle. CDR3 residues: CASSQYGTTYEQYF. DNA for the CDR3: TGTGCCAGCAGCCAATACGGGACAACCTACGAGCAGTACTTC.

Only a few counts were recorded for this clone. The V call is TRBV29-1, the J call TRBJ2-7; 12 bases line up with TRBD2. V dropped 5 bases and J dropped 2; count of bases not matched to a gene: 16. Germline CDR1 reads SQVTM; CDR2 reads ANQGSEA. The CDR3 runs to 18 residues. CDR3 region: CSVTKPGLAGRGPYEQYF. The CDR3 DNA follows: TGCAGCGTTACCAAGCCGGGACTAGCGGGTAGGGGTCCCTACGAGCAGTACTTC.

There are a few counts of this clone. CDR3 in DNA: TGTGCCACCAGCAACCCTGCGGGGGGCTACGCAGATACGCAGTATTTT. Translating it yields CATSNPAGGYADTQYF. The rearrangement links TRBV15 to TRBJ2-3, with 8 nucleotides matching TRBD2. Germline CDR1 is LNHNV and CDR2 is YYDKDF (reference sequence). This CDR3 comprises 16 residues. V lost 4 bases and J lost 4; bases outside the gene matches: 10.

The chain recombines TRBV18 with TRBJ2-3; 9 bases map to TRBD2. The V and J ends lost 3 bases and 5 bases, in that order; junction bases with no gene match: 0. The CDR3 has 13 residues. Germline CDR1 is KGHSH and CDR2 is LQKENI. The CDR3 here is CASSPRGGDTQYF. DNA of the CDR3: TGTGCCAGCTCACCGCGGGGGGGAGATACGCAGTATTTT.

The rearrangement links TRBV5-1 to TRBJ2-7; possible D gene TRBD2, 6 bases. Germline values: CDR1 SGHRS, CDR2 YFSETQ. The V and J ends lost 1 base and 0 bases respectively, with 20 bases between them. This CDR3 region has 18 residues. The DNA for the CDR3 is TGCGCCAGCAGCTTGCGCGGGACGACTGCAACTAGCTCCTACGAGCAGTACTTC. It translates to CASSLRGTTATSSYEQYF.

This clone was counted between two and nine times. J is TRBJ1-1 and V is TRBV19; D is undetermined. Germline V CDR1 and CDR2: LNHDA, SQIVND (reference sequence). V was shortened by 8 bases and J by 1 base, with 14 bases between the two germline ends. This CDR3 is built from 14 residues. The CDR3 region has the DNA TGTGCCAGTTTGGACTCCCGAAGGAACACTGAAGCTTTCTTT. Amino acid sequence: CASLDSRRNTEAFF.

This clone was seen a few times. The chain uses TRBV5-1 and TRBJ2-5; 11 positions match TRBD2. The assigned J gene may be wrong: the sequence end matches TRBJ2-7 better. The CDR3 sequence is 16 residues long. Per the germline V gene, CDR1 is SGHRS and CDR2 is YFSETQ. CDR3 loop: CASSLETSGVSYEQYF. CDR3 coding DNA: TGCGCCAGCAGCTTGGAGACTAGCGGGGTCTCCTACGAGCAGTACTTC.

This clone was observed a few times. The chain is built from TRBV29-1 and TRBJ2-1, with TRBD2 identical over 15 bases. This CDR3 is 15 amino acids long. The junction had 9 bases not matched to a gene; V was cut back by 8 bases and J by 7 bases. The germline gives CDR1 SQVTM, CDR2 ANQGSEA. The CDR3 loop reads CSLRTSGRAGNEQFF. CDR3 sequence (DNA): TGCAGCTTAAGGACTAGCGGGAGGGCCGGGAATGAGCAGTTCTTC.

The chain recombines TRBV19 with TRBJ2-5; 10 nucleotides match TRBD1. Germline CDR1 and CDR2: LNHDA and SQIVND (reference sequence). The V gene end was trimmed by 5 bases and the J gene end by 4 bases; junction bases not matched to a gene: 4. The CDR3 totals 14 residues. The CDR3 DNA reads as TGTGCCAGTAGTTTGGGACAGGGGATAGAGACCCAGTACTTC. The encoded protein is CASSLGQGIETQYF.

The rearrangement uses TRBV4-3 and TRBJ2-5; 10 nucleotides agree with TRBD2. The CDR3 is 17 amino acids. Losses at the gene ends were 0 bases for V and 7 bases for J; bases not matched to a gene: 11. CDR1 LGHNA and CDR2 YSLEER come from the germline V gene. The CDR3 DNA reads as TGCGCCAGCAGCCAAGAACTAGCGGGGTCACTCGTTGGGACCCAGTACTTC. Its translation is CASSQELAGSLVGTQYF.

The chain has TRBV6-1 and TRBJ2-3, with D maybe TRBD1 (6 bases). The CDR3 is made up of 15 amino acids. V lost 5 bases and J 0 bases, leaving 12 bases between the germline ends. Germline CDR1 is MNHNS and CDR2 is SASEGT. The CDR3 reads CASSPGTLSTDTQYF. In DNA, the CDR3 is TGTGCCAGCAGTCCTGGGACACTTAGCACAGATACGCAGTATTTT.

The genes are TRBV6-4 and TRBJ2-3; 9 bases map to TRBD2. The CDR3 covers 16 residues. Germline trimming cut 4 bases from V and 0 bases from J; bases unmatched to any gene: 5. CDR1 and CDR2 from the germline V gene are MRHNA and SNTAGT. CDR3 amino acids: CASSVNSGSSTDTQYF. CDR3 DNA sequence: TGTGCCAGCAGTGTCAATAGCGGGAGTAGCACAGATACGCAGTATTTT.

This chain uses TRBV2 with TRBJ2-3, with 7 bases lining up with TRBD1. V shed 6 bases, J shed 4 bases, and the junction held 4 bases outside the gene matches. This CDR3 has 13 amino acids. Germline CDR1 reads SNHLY; CDR2 reads FYNNEI. For the CDR3, the DNA is TGTGCCAGCAGGCCAGACAGGGCAGATACGCAGTATTTT. This gives the protein CASRPDRADTQYF.

V and J are TRBV5-1 and TRBJ1-2; D is uncertain. Germline loops: CDR1 SGHRS, CDR2 YFSETQ. The CDR3 is 15 residues long. Trimming took off 3 bases at V and 0 bases at J, with 12 bases between the two ends. The CDR3 here is CASSSGRSANYGYTF. The CDR3 nucleotides are TGCGCCAGCAGCTCGGGGAGGTCGGCTAACTATGGCTACACCTTC.

The V gene is TRBV27, the J gene TRBJ1-1, with a tentative D call TRBD1 (5 bases). V lost 2 bases and J 0 bases, leaving 13 bases between the germline ends. CDR1 is MNHEY and CDR2 is SMNVEV in the germline V gene (reference sequence). This CDR3 has 16 amino acids. The CDR3 bases are TGTGCCAGCAGTTTAGGGGGGGTTCAAGTGAACACTGAAGCTTTCTTT. Protein product: CASSLGGVQVNTEAFF.

The rearrangement joins TRBV5-4 to TRBJ2-7, with D possibly TRBD1 on 6 matching bases. The V end was cut by 3 bases, the J end by 6 bases, with 13 bases between. There are 13 residues in the CDR3. Germline loops: CDR1 SGHNT, CDR2 YYREEE (reference sequence). The CDR3 coding sequence is TGTGCCAGCAGCTATAGAACAGGGATCGAGCAGTACTTC. Translation: CASSYRTGIEQYF.

This clone was detected a few times. J is TRBJ1-4 and V is TRBV9; 7 bases are shared with TRBD1. J was trimmed by 7 bases and V by 0 bases; bases with no gene match: 9. CDR1 is SGDLS, CDR2 YYNGEE, per germline. The CDR3 is 16 amino acids. The CDR3, as DNA: TGTGCCAGCAGCGTAGGAACCGGGACAGAGGGTGAAAAACTGTTTTTT. The encoded protein is CASSVGTGTEGEKLFF.

The genes are TRBV7-6 and TRBJ2-5; D is perhaps TRBD2 (5 bases). The J call could be wrong; TRBJ2-7 is a better fit for the DNA end. The germline V gene encodes CDR1 SGHVS and CDR2 FNYEAQ. This CDR3 comprises 13 residues. The CDR3 DNA reads TGTGCCAGCAGCACTAGTCCCTCCTACGAGCAGTACTTC. It translates to CASSTSPSYEQYF.

The chain is built from TRBV30 and TRBJ1-2, with 7 bases lining up with TRBD1. Unmatched junction bases numbered 8, after V lost 5 bases and J lost 8 bases. CDR1 GTSNPN and CDR2 SVGIG come from the germline V gene (reference sequence). The CDR3 is made up of 12 amino acids. CDR3 region: CAWDRQGEGYTF. CDR3 nucleotides: TGTGCCTGGGACAGACAGGGAGAAGGCTACACCTTC. Complete variable domain (other parts from reference TRBV30 and TRBJ1-2): SQTIHQWPATLVQPVGSPLSLECTVEGTSNPNLYWYRQAAGRGLQLLFYSVGIGQISSEVPQNLSASRPQDRQFILSSKKLLLSDSGFYLCAWDRQGEGYTFGSGTRLTVV.

The gene calls are TRBV15 and TRBJ2-5, with 7 bases that match TRBD1. The J segment lost 5 bases and the V segment lost 1 base, leaving 4 bases of the junction unmatched. This CDR3 has 14 residues. Germline V gene lookup returns CDR1 LNHNV and CDR2 YYDKDF (reference sequence). The chain's CDR3 is CATSRGTGLETQYF. CDR3 DNA: TGTGCCACCAGCAGAGGGACAGGTCTGGAGACCCAGTACTTC.

V and J are TRBV5-4 and TRBJ2-7, with D maybe TRBD1 (5 bases). V was clipped by 0 bases and J by 0 bases, with 10 bases between them. The CDR3 covers 15 residues. Germline CDR1 and CDR2: SGHNT and YYREEE (reference sequence). The CDR3 nucleotides are TGTGCCAGCAGCTTGGTCCCAGGGTCCTCCTACGAGCAGTACTTC. It yields the protein CASSLVPGSSYEQYF.

This chain uses TRBV30 with TRBJ1-4; 7 bases line up with TRBD1. The length of the CDR3 is 16 residues. Germline assignment: CDR1 GTSNPN and CDR2 SVGIG (reference sequence). Losses at the gene ends were 3 bases for V and 7 bases for J; bases not matched to a gene: 14. CDR3 DNA sequence: TGTGCCTGGAGGGCCCAACAGGGGCTACGCGGTGAAAAACTGTTTTTT. Encoded protein: CAWRAQQGLRGEKLFF.

The chain employs TRBV2 and TRBJ1-2; 7 nucleotides line up with TRBD1. The CDR3 has 13 amino acids. The germline V gene encodes CDR1 SNHLY and CDR2 FYNNEI. Trimming took 7 bases from V and 2 from J; bases not matched to a gene: 4. This chain's CDR3 is CASTTTGNYGYTF. For the CDR3, the DNA is TGTGCCAGCACCACGACAGGGAACTATGGCTACACCTTC.

V usage is TRBV7-2 and J usage is TRBJ1-1; D gene ambiguous. CDR1 and CDR2 from the germline V gene are SGHTA and FQGNSA. V was pared by 2 bases and J by 4 bases, with 8 bases between. This CDR3 has 13 amino acids. CDR3 in amino acids: CASSLNGGTEAFF. The DNA for the CDR3 is TGTGCCAGCAGCTTAAACGGAGGCACTGAAGCTTTCTTT.

The rearrangement joins TRBV4-2 to TRBJ2-1; 12 bases agree with TRBD2. The trim removed 5 bases at V and 3 bases at J, leaving 11 bases unmatched. This CDR3 has 18 residues. Germline V gene sequence: CDR1 LGHNA, CDR2 YNFKEQ. CDR3 sequence: CASSKGETSGSYYNEQFF. CDR3 in DNA: TGTGCCAGCAGCAAAGGCGAGACTAGCGGGAGTTACTACAATGAGCAGTTCTTC.

This clone has a handful of counts. V and J are TRBV7-2 and TRBJ2-3, with 12 positions matching TRBD2. Germline trimming cut 8 bases from V and 1 base from J; bases unmatched to any gene: 7. This CDR3 has 16 amino acids. Germline assignment: CDR1 SGHTA and CDR2 FQGNSA. CDR3 protein: CASPGASGRGTDTQYF. CDR3 in DNA: TGTGCCAGCCCAGGGGCTAGCGGGAGGGGCACAGATACGCAGTATTTT.

This chain joins TRBV29-1 and TRBJ1-5; D remains unclear. The CDR3 is 13 amino acids. Germline V gene data show CDR1 as SQVTM and CDR2 as ANQGSEA. V lost 4 bases, J lost 4 bases, and 11 bases lay in between. In nucleotides, the CDR3 is TGCAGCGTTGGCATTCGGGAGAATCAGCCCCAGCATTTT. Its protein is CSVGIRENQPQHF.

This clone came up once. This chain connects TRBV7-2 to TRBJ2-7, with 7 bases fitting TRBD2. Germline V gene lookup returns CDR1 SGHTA and CDR2 FQGNSA. J lost 6 bases, V lost 5 bases, and 10 bases had no gene match. CDR3 length equals 14 residues. CDR3 nucleotides: TGTGCCAGCAGCCGTAATGCGGGAGCTAGCGAGCAGTACTTC. The encoded protein is CASSRNAGASEQYF.